The 21 T cell receptor beta chains presented below share a single source sample, sequenced in a study of T-cell reconstitution after alpha-beta-depleted transplantation in children. It was with unique molecular identifiers that the TCRbeta library was prepared. MiXCR, applied by TCRdb to the PCR reads, yields one record per CDR3 protein. The table shows roughly 590,000 distinct CDR3 sequences, with around 17% occurring only once. Here the sequenced sample was PBMCs from the stem cell graft donor, taken from the stem cell graft. The source is a human donor who donated a stem cell graft to a child with acute myeloid leukemia.

The chain carries TRBV7-7 and TRBJ2-5, with 8 bases matching TRBD2. V lost 3 bases and J lost 5; bases outside the gene matches: 5. The CDR3 runs 14 residues. The germline V gene encodes CDR1 SSHAT and CDR2 FNYEAQ (reference sequence). The CDR3 DNA follows: TGTGCCAGCAGCTTCGGGGGGGCCGTCGAGACCCAGTACTTC. It is translated as CASSFGGAVETQYF.

This clonotype was seen a handful of times. The chain combines TRBV5-1 with TRBJ2-1; TRBD1 aligns across 9 bases. The CDR3 length is 16 residues. The germline CDR1 and CDR2 sequences are SGHRS and YFSETQ. V lost 4 bases and J lost 9; bases outside the gene matches: 14. The CDR3 DNA reads as TGCGCCAGCAGCCTTAACGTGGGACAGGGTCCTGGTGAGCAGTTCTTC. It is translated as CASSLNVGQGPGEQFF.

The sample holds many counts of this clonotype. The chain couples TRBV20-1 to TRBJ2-2; D not certain. This CDR3 contains 12 residues. The germline gives CDR1 DFQATT, CDR2 SNEGSKA (reference sequence). V shed 1 base and J shed 6 bases, with 6 bases lying between them. The CDR3 coding sequence is TGCAGTGCTAGAGTCCGGGCCGGGGAGCTGTTTTTT. Residues: CSARVRAGELFF.

The chain joins TRBV20-1 to TRBJ2-7; D is perhaps TRBD1 or TRBD2 (6 bases each). This CDR3 is built from 16 residues. Deletions cut 5 bases from V and 1 base from J, with 21 bases between. Germline lookup yields CDR1 DFQATT and CDR2 SNEGSKA (reference sequence). The CDR3: CSASGGRGPSSYEQYF. The CDR3 DNA reads TGCAGTGCTTCCGGTGGTCGGGGGCCCTCTTCCTACGAGCAGTACTTC.

This chain links TRBV7-9 with TRBJ1-3; D is unresolved. V gave up 2 bases and J gave up 4 bases, with 12 bases separating them. This CDR3 spans 15 amino acids. Per the germline V gene, CDR1 is SEHNR and CDR2 is FQNEAQ (reference sequence). CDR3 amino acids: CASSLIAGMGNTIYF. Here the CDR3 DNA reads TGTGCCAGCAGCTTAATTGCGGGCATGGGAAACACCATATATTTT.

Of note for this clonotype: It may be a read error: a sequence one base away is much more abundant. V is TRBV20-1 and J is TRBJ1-1; 9 bases are a match to TRBD1. Germline V gene sequence: CDR1 DFQATT, CDR2 SNEGSKA (reference sequence). The CDR3 has 17 residues. In DNA, the CDR3 is TGCTGTGCTAGTGGTGGGACAGGGATCGGGGTAAACACTGAAGCTTTCTTT. This codes for CCASGGTGIGVNTEAFF.

This clonotype came up many times. This chain connects TRBV7-9 to TRBJ2-1, with D uncertain. The CDR3 spans 15 residues. The germline gives CDR1 SEHNR, CDR2 FQNEAQ (reference sequence). Trimming removed 1 base from V and 2 bases from J, with 9 bases in between. The CDR3 region has the DNA TGTGCCAGCAGCTTAGGCGGCTCACCCTACAATGAGCAGTTCTTC. Translation: CASSLGGSPYNEQFF.

This clonotype was detected only a few times. The chain combines TRBV12-3 or TRBV12-4 with TRBJ1-6; D might be TRBD1 (6 bases). The CDR3 is 15 amino acids. The V and J ends lost 5 bases and 12 bases respectively, with 20 bases between them. The CDR3 region has the DNA TGTGCCAGCAGTCTACTACAGGGCACGTGGGGACCCCTCCACTTT. This codes for CASSLLQGTWGPLHF.

This clonotype has only a few counts. The V and J genes are TRBV30 and TRBJ2-7; tentative D call: TRBD1 (5 bases). CDR1 is GTSNPN and CDR2 is SVGIG in the germline V gene (reference sequence). V was clipped by 4 bases and J by 7 bases, with 11 bases between them. This CDR3 contains 11 residues. DNA of the CDR3: TGTGCCTGGAACACAGGCCCGGAGCAGTACTTC. Translating gives CAWNTGPEQYF.

In this sample, this clonotype turned up a few times. The V and J genes are TRBV7-9 and TRBJ1-1; no clear D. The ends were cut back, 1 base at V and 0 bases at J, with 12 bases in the middle. Germline CDR1 reads SEHNR; CDR2 reads FQNEAQ (reference sequence). The CDR3 has 16 residues. The CDR3 spells CASSLDSASMNTEAFF. The CDR3 DNA reads as TGTGCCAGCAGCTTAGACTCTGCCTCAATGAACACTGAAGCTTTCTTT.

This chain links TRBV6-5 with TRBJ1-5; the D gene is possibly TRBD1 (5 bases). The CDR3 is 15 residues long. From germline, CDR1 is MNHEY and CDR2 SVGAGI. V shed 2 bases and J shed 3 bases, with 11 bases lying between them. The CDR3 here is CASSYRSGPNQPQHF. DNA of the CDR3: TGTGCCAGCAGTTACCGTTCAGGGCCCAATCAGCCCCAGCATTTT.

The chain has TRBV20-1 and TRBJ1-4, with D unresolved. This CDR3 contains 13 residues. V shed 1 base and J shed 8 bases, with 11 bases lying between them. Germline assignment: CDR1 DFQATT and CDR2 SNEGSKA (reference sequence). The CDR3 region has the DNA TGCAGTGCTAGAGGGACCGGCGGGGAAAAACTGTTTTTT. This codes for CSARGTGGEKLFF.

This clonotype was found many times. The J gene is TRBJ2-2, the V gene TRBV20-1; no definite D call. Per the germline V gene, CDR1 is DFQATT and CDR2 is SNEGSKA (reference sequence). The CDR3 has 11 residues. The CDR3 DNA reads TGCAGCGTAGACTACACCGGGGAGCTGTTTTTT. Amino acid sequence: CSVDYTGELFF.

V usage is TRBV7-2 and J usage is TRBJ2-1; D may be TRBD2 (6 bases). Trimming stripped 8 bases from V and 3 bases from J, with 17 bases between. CDR1 and CDR2 (germline): SGHTA, FQGNSA. CDR3 length: 15 residues. CDR3 residues: CASGTDGTFYNEQFF. The CDR3 DNA is TGTGCCAGCGGGACCGACGGGACTTTCTACAATGAGCAGTTCTTC.

This chain connects TRBV7-9 to TRBJ2-1; perhaps D is TRBD1 or TRBD2 (5 bases each). Looked up from germline, CDR1 is SEHNR and CDR2 is FQNEAQ (reference sequence). The CDR3 spans 13 residues. V lost 5 bases, J lost 9 bases, and 14 bases lay in between. CDR3 sequence: CASSPTVGSEQFF. The CDR3 coding sequence is TGTGCCAGCAGCCCGACAGTTGGGAGTGAGCAGTTCTTC.

The rearrangement joins TRBV7-8 to TRBJ2-7, with 7 bases matching TRBD1. CDR3 size: 16 residues. The V segment lost 5 bases and the J segment 0 bases; nucleotides outside the gene matches: 10. Germline-derived CDR1 and CDR2 are SGHVS and FQNEAQ. In nucleotides, the CDR3 is TGTGCCAGCAGCGTCGGACAGGCAAGCGTCTCCTACGAGCAGTACTTC. Protein: CASSVGQASVSYEQYF.

This chain links TRBV4-3 with TRBJ2-2; 7 bases agree with TRBD1. The V gene's germline CDR1 is LGHNA and CDR2 YSLEER. V shed 3 bases, J shed 6 bases, and the junction held 7 bases outside the gene matches. This CDR3 is built from 15 residues. The CDR3 reads CASSQSYRGSGELFF. The CDR3 region has the DNA TGCGCCAGCAGCCAGTCATACAGGGGTTCCGGGGAGCTGTTTTTT.

This clonotype appeared many times. This chain connects TRBV20-1 to TRBJ2-1; TRBD2 might be the D (6 bases). Germline CDR1 is DFQATT and CDR2 is SNEGSKA (reference sequence). The CDR3 has 12 amino acids. V was shortened by 7 bases and J by 8 bases, with 15 bases between the two germline ends. CDR3 nucleotides: TGCAGTGGCGGGGCGTCTTCCCATGAGCAGTTCTTC. Translating gives CSGGASSHEQFF.

This clonotype was seen only a few times. This rearrangement joins TRBV7-2 to TRBJ2-5; 9 bases align to TRBD2. This CDR3 is built from 15 residues. Germline-derived CDR1 and CDR2 are SGHTA and FQGNSA. The trim removed 1 base at V and 6 bases at J, leaving 6 bases unmatched. The CDR3: CASSLGGGGGKTQYF. The CDR3, as DNA: TGTGCCAGCAGCTTAGGGGGCGGGGGGGGAAAGACCCAGTACTTC.

This clonotype has a count of ten or more. The chain is built from TRBV29-1 and TRBJ2-3; D not certain. The CDR3 sequence is 12 residues long. CDR1 is SQVTM and CDR2 is ANQGSEA in the germline V gene. V gave up 3 bases and J gave up 5 bases, with 9 bases separating them. In DNA, the CDR3 is TGCAGCGTTGAGCCCCCGGGAGATACGCAGTATTTT. As protein: CSVEPPGDTQYF.

A note on this clonotype: The junction departs from the called germline gene at one end, perhaps through a read error. The J gene is TRBJ1-4, the V gene TRBV4-2; D is unclear. The CDR3 loop spans 14 amino acids. Germline V CDR1 and CDR2: LGHNA, YNFKEQ. In DNA form, the CDR3 reads TGTGCCAGCAGACTAGACGCAACTAATGGAAAACTGTTTTTT. Protein: CASRLDATNGKLFF.